These T cell receptor beta chains were read from a single sample in a study of cytomegalovirus exposure and HLA in healthy donors. Using immunoSEQ multiplex PCR, the repertoire was profiled, and TCRdb retains in-frame clones only, with some absent. This sample contains 45,000 to 60,000 clones. Sequencing input: PBMCs. Receptors were obtained from a woman aged 40 to 50 in good health and CMV-seronegative. CDR3s include the opening cysteine and the closing phenylalanine or tryptophan. A D gene is named only where the DNA matches it firmly. Not all rows give a size; the values are once, few, many and, for expanded clones, a class.

CDR3 | DNA | size | J | D | V
CASSTRLAGEYEQYF | TGTGCCAGCAGTACCCGACTAGCGGGGGAATACGAGCAGTACTTC | - | TRBJ2-7 | TRBD2 | TRBV28
CASSQTGLLNTEAFF | TGTGCCAGCAGCCAGACAGGGCTCCTGAACACTGAAGCTTTCTTT | - | TRBJ1-1 | TRBD1 | TRBV7-3
CASSFGSSYNSPLHF | TGTGCCAGCAGCTTCGGGAGCTCCTATAATTCACCCCTCCACTTT | - | TRBJ1-6 | - | TRBV7-2
CASSLAEAGDTEAFF | TGCGCCAGCAGCTTGGCCGAAGCGGGGGACACTGAAGCTTTCTTT | - | TRBJ1-1 | - | TRBV5-1
CASSPGTGGEPQHF | TGTGCCAGCAGCCCCGGGACAGGGGGTGAGCCCCAGCATTTT | - | TRBJ1-5 | TRBD1 | TRBV4-2
CASRRSSTFRTGELFF | TGTGCCAGCAGACGTAGCTCCACCTTCCGGACCGGGGAGCTGTTTTTT | - | TRBJ2-2 | - | TRBV28
CATSRGPGQSMAFF | TGTGCCACCAGCAGGGGACCGGGACAATCAATGGCTTTCTTT | - | TRBJ1-1 | - | TRBV15
CASSTTVSNQPQHF | TGTGCCAGTAGTACGACAGTTAGCAATCAGCCCCAGCATTTT | - | TRBJ1-5 | - | TRBV19
CASSWAGRPYTEAFF | TGTGCCAGCAGCTGGGCGGGGCGTCCGTACACTGAAGCTTTCTTT | medium-sized | TRBJ1-1 | - | TRBV5-6
CASALAEQQETQYF | TGTGCCAGCGCCCTAGCGGAGCAACAAGAGACCCAGTACTTC | - | TRBJ2-5 | TRBD2 | TRBV27